This entry lists 10 T cell receptor beta chains sequenced from one sample in a study of blood T cell repertoires in COVID-19. TCRdb's copy holds only in-frame clones and misses some; the assay was immunoSEQ multiplex PCR. The table lists tens of thousands of clones, 77% of them singletons. The sample comprised peripheral blood. The origin of the receptors is a man between 65 and 79 years old with COVID-19, enrolled during active disease.

V is TRBV27 and J is TRBJ2-7; a possible D gene is TRBD2 (6 bases). V dropped 5 bases and J dropped 7 bases, with 12 bases sitting between them. The CDR3 loop spans 12 amino acids. In germline, CDR1 is MNHEY, CDR2 SMNVEV (reference sequence). In nucleotides, the CDR3 is TGTGCCAGCAGTCGACTAGTCGGGGAGCAGTACTTC. Residues: CASSRLVGEQYF.

This clone has a single count. The rearrangement links TRBV4-3 to TRBJ2-7, with 7 bases fitting TRBD1. The junction had 3 bases not matched to a gene; V was cut back by 2 bases and J by 5 bases. This CDR3 spans 13 amino acids. Germline V gene lookup returns CDR1 LGHNA and CDR2 YSLEER. As DNA, the CDR3 is TGCGCCAGCAGCCAAAGGGGGCCCGACGAGCAGTACTTC. Encoded protein: CASSQRGPDEQYF.

The genes are TRBV11-2 and TRBJ1-1; a possible D gene is TRBD1 (5 bases). In germline, CDR1 is SGHAT, CDR2 FQNNGV. This CDR3 region has 17 residues. The V and J ends lost 2 bases and 0 bases respectively, with 16 bases between them. The CDR3 DNA sequence: TGTGCCAGCAGCTTACTTTCAGGGATCATCATGAACACTGAAGCTTTCTTT. It codes for CASSLLSGIIMNTEAFF.

This clone was counted only a few times. The rearrangement links TRBV28 to TRBJ1-5, with no clear D. The germline V gene has CDR1 MDHEN and CDR2 SYDVKM. This CDR3 spans 13 amino acids. Trimming stripped 4 bases from V and 5 bases from J, with 9 bases between. This CDR3 reads CASSSGTYQPQHF. Written as DNA, the CDR3 is TGTGCCAGCAGTTCAGGAACATATCAGCCCCAGCATTTT. Complete variable domain (other parts from reference TRBV28 and TRBJ1-5): DVKVTQSSRYLVKRTGEKVFLECVQDMDHENMFWYRQDPGLGLRLIYFSYDVKMKEKGDIPEGYSVSREKKERFSLILESASTNQTSMYLCASSSGTYQPQHFGDGTRLSIL.

CDR3 loop: CSVVPADGQPQHF. The CDR3 DNA sequence: TGCAGCGTTGTCCCAGCTGACGGGCAGCCCCAGCATTTT. The V gene is TRBV29-1, the J gene TRBJ1-5; the D is unclear. V lost 4 bases and J 7 bases, leaving 14 bases between the germline ends. Per the germline V gene, CDR1 is SQVTM and CDR2 is ANQGSEA. The CDR3 is made up of 13 amino acids.

This chain links TRBV12-3 or TRBV12-4 with TRBJ1-1; D is ambiguous. This CDR3 comprises 12 residues. V was trimmed by 6 bases and J by 8 bases, leaving 13 bases between them. The CDR3 DNA reads as TGTGCCAGCAGGTTCCGGGAGATAGAAGCTTTCTTT. This encodes CASRFREIEAFF.

The V call is TRBV5-1, the J call TRBJ1-4; 8 bases line up with TRBD1. The CDR3 totals 17 residues. The trim removed 1 base at V and 8 bases at J, leaving 13 bases unmatched. Germline V gene lookup returns CDR1 SGHRS and CDR2 YFSETQ. The CDR3, as DNA: TGCGCCAGCAGCTTGTCCGCCACAGGGGGGATAAGGGAAAAACTGTTTTTT. This gives the protein CASSLSATGGIREKLFF.

The rearrangement joins TRBV6-5 to TRBJ2-1; D remains unclear. This CDR3 contains 13 residues. From germline, CDR1 is MNHEY and CDR2 SVGAGI. Deletions cut 1 base from V and 5 bases from J, with 6 bases between. The DNA of the CDR3 is TGTGCCAGCAGTTACTTGTTTAACAATGAGCAGTTCTTC. Translating gives CASSYLFNNEQFF.

This chain uses TRBV30 with TRBJ1-2, with D unclear. The germline gives CDR1 GTSNPN, CDR2 SVGIG (reference sequence). Between the trimmed V and J ends, which lost 4 bases and 2 bases, there was a span of 14 bases. The CDR3 consists of 14 residues. The CDR3 coding sequence is TGTGCCTGGATGGCTCAGGCTCACAACTATGGCTACACCTTC. It encodes CAWMAQAHNYGYTF.

The chain recombines TRBV7-9 with TRBJ1-5; D gene ambiguous. V lost 4 bases, J lost 0 bases, and 7 bases lay in between. The CDR3 runs 14 residues. Germline values: CDR1 SEHNR, CDR2 FQNEAQ (reference sequence). In nucleotides, the CDR3 is TGTGCCAGCAGCTCGGAGGCTAGCAATCAGCCCCAGCATTTT. It yields the protein CASSSEASNQPQHF.